The 2 T cell receptor beta chains presented below share a single source sample, sequenced in a study of OX40 agonist ivuxolimab in advanced cancers. Produced via immunoSEQ multiplex PCR; TCRdb's table is partial and in-frame only. The sample consists of approximately 81,000 clones, approximately 86% of them appearing once. The sequences come from CD4+ or CD8+ T cells sorted from blood, collected in a trial of the OX40 agonist ivuxolimab. The receptors originated from an adult with an advanced solid tumor such as melanoma, head and neck, liver or kidney cancer.

The V gene is TRBV19, the J gene TRBJ1-5; TRBD1 aligns across 12 bases. V lost 1 base and J lost 4; bases outside the gene matches: 2. The CDR3 has 16 amino acids. The germline V gene has CDR1 LNHDA and CDR2 SQIVND (reference sequence). This CDR3 is CASSIAGQGANQPQHF. CDR3 DNA sequence: TGTGCCAGTAGTATAGCGGGACAGGGGGCAAATCAGCCCCAGCATTTT.

This clone was found once. The CDR3 is CASSPLTGRGDGYTF. CDR3 nucleotide sequence: TGTGCCAGCAGTCCGCTGACAGGGAGGGGGGATGGCTACACCTTC. V and J are TRBV6-5 and TRBJ1-2; 7 positions match TRBD1. Germline V CDR1 and CDR2: MNHEY, SVGAGI. This CDR3 is built from 15 residues. The trim removed 5 bases at V and 6 bases at J, leaving 12 bases unmatched.